This T cell receptor (beta chain) was captured in a study of cytomegalovirus exposure and HLA in healthy donors. Study summary: Some 85 million unique TCRs, all from HLA-typed donors, were included in an early release of the data. Study results and caveats: For TCR beta chains, V- and J-gene trimming was later linked to a missense DCLRE1C variant. Cytomegalovirus status, reportedly, was diagnosed with high specificity and sensitivity by the classifier.

The CDR3 loop spans 13 amino acids. Germline CDR1 LNHDA, CDR2 SQIVND (reference sequence). The V end lost 6 bases, the J end lost 4 bases, and 13 bases lay between the germline ends. On this clone: What it binds is unknown.

This PCR relied on a set of 60 Vbeta primers and 13 Jbeta primers. In the authors' methods: The authors later counted some 76 million unique TCR beta chains, roughly 10 million of them shared. Only in-frame clones appear in the TCRdb table, and some are missing; sequencing was by immunoSEQ multiplex PCR. That table gives V, J and clone size, and the DNA gave D and trimming. The table lists around 300,000 clones, roughly four fifths of them singletons. This TCR was recovered from a woman between 40 and 50 years old in good health and CMV-seropositive. What was sequenced was PBMCs. The chain joins TRBV19 to TRBJ2-7, with D perhaps matching TRBD1 (6 bases). CDR3 region: CASSPGRGYEQYF. The DNA for the CDR3 is TGTGCCAGTAGCCCGGGTAGGGGGTACGAGCAGTACTTC. Looking up the rest from reference TRBV19 and TRBJ2-7 gives the full variable domain: DGGITQSPKYLFRKEGQNVTLSCEQNLNHDAMYWYRQDPGQGLRLIYYSQIVNDFQKGDIAEGYSVSREKKESFPLTVTSAQKNPTAFYLCASSPGRGYEQYFGPGTRLTVT.